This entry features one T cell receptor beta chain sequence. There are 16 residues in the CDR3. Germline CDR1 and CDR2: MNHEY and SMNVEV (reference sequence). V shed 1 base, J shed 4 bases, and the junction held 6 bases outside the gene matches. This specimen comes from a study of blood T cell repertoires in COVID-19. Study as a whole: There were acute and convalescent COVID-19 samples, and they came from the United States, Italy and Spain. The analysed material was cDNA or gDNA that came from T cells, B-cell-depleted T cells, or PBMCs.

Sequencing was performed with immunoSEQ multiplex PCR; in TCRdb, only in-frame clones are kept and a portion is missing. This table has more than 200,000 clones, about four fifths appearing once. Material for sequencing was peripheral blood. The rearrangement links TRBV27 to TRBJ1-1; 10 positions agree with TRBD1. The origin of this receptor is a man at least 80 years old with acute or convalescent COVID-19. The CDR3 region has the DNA TGTGCCAGCAGTTTATACGACAGGGGGCACTTCACTGAAGCTTTCTTT. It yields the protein CASSLYDRGHFTEAFF.